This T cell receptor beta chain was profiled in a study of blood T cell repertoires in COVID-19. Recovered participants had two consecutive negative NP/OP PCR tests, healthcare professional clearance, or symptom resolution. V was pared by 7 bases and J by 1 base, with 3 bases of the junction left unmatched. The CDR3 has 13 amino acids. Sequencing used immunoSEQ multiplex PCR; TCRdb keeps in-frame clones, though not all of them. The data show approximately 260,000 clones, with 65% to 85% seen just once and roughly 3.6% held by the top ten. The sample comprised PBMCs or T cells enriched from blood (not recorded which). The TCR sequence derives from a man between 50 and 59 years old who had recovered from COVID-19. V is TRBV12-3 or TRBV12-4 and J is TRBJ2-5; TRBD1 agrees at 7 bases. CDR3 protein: CASTRDSQETQYF. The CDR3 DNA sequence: TGTGCCAGCACCCGGGACAGCCAAGAGACCCAGTACTTC.